The 17 T cell receptor beta chains listed next were all sequenced from one sample in a study of T cell responses to AZD1222 COVID-19 vaccine. The protocol was immunoSEQ multiplex PCR, while the TCRdb copy is restricted to in-frame clones and leaves out a portion. This table holds about 130,000 clones, roughly 87% found once. The input for sequencing was peripheral blood, taken on day 0 of AZD1222 vaccination. All receptors come from an adult in good health.

The chain has TRBV11-2 and TRBJ2-7; 8 bases are a match to TRBD2. The trim removed 5 bases at V and 6 bases at J, leaving 3 bases unmatched. The CDR3 extends over 12 amino acids. Germline values: CDR1 SGHAT, CDR2 FQNNGV. CDR3 sequence (DNA): TGTGCCAGCAGCGGGACTAGGGGCGAGCAGTACTTC. Translating gives CASSGTRGEQYF.

The chain is built from TRBV5-1 and TRBJ1-2; D not resolved. The germline V and J ends were trimmed by 0 bases and 8 bases, with 17 bases remaining between them. Per germline, CDR1 SGHRS and CDR2 YFSETQ. CDR3 length equals 15 residues. CDR3 region: CASSLDGSRLGGYTF. The CDR3 bases are TGCGCCAGCAGCTTGGATGGGTCCCGCCTGGGCGGCTACACCTTC.

V and J are TRBV29-1 and TRBJ1-3, with D perhaps TRBD1 (6 bases). V lost 4 bases and J lost 2, with 9 bases in between. The length of the CDR3 is 13 residues. Germline values: CDR1 SQVTM, CDR2 ANQGSEA. Written as DNA, the CDR3 is TGCAGCGTTGCCAACAGGGCTGGAAACACCATATATTTT. Its protein product is CSVANRAGNTIYF.

The chain uses TRBV20-1 and TRBJ2-3; perhaps TRBD2 as D (5 bases). CDR1 and CDR2 from the germline V gene are DFQATT and SNEGSKA (reference sequence). The CDR3 is made up of 11 amino acids. The CDR3 DNA is TGCAGCGAACGAGGCGGGGATACGCAGTATTTT. Translating gives CSERGGDTQYF.

J is TRBJ2-5 and V is TRBV19, with D possibly being TRBD1 (6 bases). CDR3 length equals 13 residues. Looked up from germline, CDR1 is LNHDA and CDR2 is SQIVND (reference sequence). V shed 1 base and J shed 5 bases, with 8 bases lying between them. The DNA for the CDR3 is TGTGCCAGTAGTATAGCAGGGGTTGAGACCCAGTACTTC. Its protein is CASSIAGVETQYF.

The chain uses TRBV6-5 and TRBJ2-7, with D maybe TRBD2 (7 bases). The ends were cut back, 2 bases at V and 3 bases at J, with 14 bases in the middle. Germline-derived CDR1 and CDR2 are MNHEY and SVGAGI. The CDR3 has 15 amino acids. The CDR3 spells CASSYTGGGNYEQYF. The DNA of the CDR3 is TGTGCCAGCAGTTACACGGGGGGCGGCAACTACGAGCAGTACTTC.

The chain joins TRBV9 to TRBJ1-2, with TRBD1 matching over 9 bases. Germline V gene sequence: CDR1 SGDLS, CDR2 YYNGEE. CDR3 length: 16 residues. V lost 2 bases, J lost 5 bases, and 10 bases stayed unmatched. CDR3 DNA: TGTGCCAGCAGCGTGTTATCACAGGGGGCTCTGTATGGCTACACCTTC. Translated: CASSVLSQGALYGYTF.

The chain uses TRBV7-2 and TRBJ2-3, with D tentatively TRBD2 (5 bases). The CDR3 sequence is 13 residues long. The V and J ends lost 2 bases and 5 bases respectively, with 8 bases between them. The germline gives CDR1 SGHTA, CDR2 FQGNSA. The CDR3 here is CASSLKGGDTQYF. Written as DNA, the CDR3 is TGTGCCAGCAGCTTAAAAGGAGGAGATACGCAGTATTTT.

This chain connects TRBV3-1 (or the pseudogene TRBV3-2) to TRBJ1-3, with TRBD1 matching 8 bases. V dropped 6 bases and J dropped 4; count of bases not matched to a gene: 2. Germline assignment: CDR1 LGHDT and CDR2 YNNKEL (reference sequence). The CDR3 consists of 13 residues. Here the CDR3 reads CASRQGGGNTIYF. The CDR3 coding sequence is TGTGCCAGCAGACAGGGGGGCGGAAACACCATATATTTT.

The V gene is TRBV7-2, the J gene TRBJ1-1; TRBD1 agrees at 8 bases. Looked up from germline, CDR1 is SGHTA and CDR2 is FQGNSA. V was pared by 5 bases and J by 4 bases, with 6 bases of the junction left unmatched. There are 14 residues in the CDR3. The CDR3 DNA sequence: TGTGCCAGCAGCCCCAGACAGGGGAGCACTGAAGCTTTCTTT. It is translated as CASSPRQGSTEAFF. The full variable domain, its missing parts supplied by reference TRBV7-2 and TRBJ1-1, is GAGVSQSPSNKVTEKGKDVELRCDPISGHTALYWYRQSLGQGLEFLIYFQGNSAPDKSGLPSDRFSAERTGGSVSTLTIQRTQQEDSAVYLCASSPRQGSTEAFFGQGTRLTVV.

This sequence joins TRBV12-3 or TRBV12-4 and TRBJ1-1; possibly TRBD1 for D (5 bases). The CDR3 sequence is 13 residues long. The germline V and J ends were trimmed by 5 bases and 0 bases, with 7 bases remaining between them. For the CDR3, the DNA is TGTGCCAGCAGTGGGACGGTGAACACTGAAGCTTTCTTT. Its protein product is CASSGTVNTEAFF.

The chain has TRBV28 and TRBJ2-5, with D perhaps being TRBD1 or TRBD2 (5 bases each). V shed 4 bases and J shed 2 bases, with 17 bases lying between them. CDR3 length: 16 residues. Germline assignment: CDR1 MDHEN and CDR2 SYDVKM. DNA for the CDR3: TGTGCCAGCAGTTCGGGGACCGTCTATGTTCAAGAGACCCAGTACTTC. Its protein is CASSSGTVYVQETQYF.

The rearrangement joins TRBV6-5 to TRBJ1-2; perhaps TRBD1 as D (5 bases). This CDR3 contains 15 residues. CDR1 is MNHEY and CDR2 is SVGAGI in the germline V gene. Trimming took off 0 bases at V and 0 bases at J, with 8 bases between the two ends. CDR3 sequence reads: CASSYSGAPNYGYTF. CDR3 coding DNA: TGTGCCAGCAGTTACTCAGGGGCACCTAACTATGGCTACACCTTC.

This clone was seen once. The rearrangement uses TRBV28 and TRBJ1-1; D remains ambiguous. Germline CDR1 is MDHEN and CDR2 is SYDVKM. This CDR3 region has 15 residues. V gave up 6 bases and J gave up 4 bases, with 18 bases separating them. The CDR3 sequence: CASRPPRVSGTEAFF. In DNA form, the CDR3 reads TGTGCCAGCAGACCCCCGAGGGTTTCGGGCACTGAAGCTTTCTTT.

J is TRBJ1-1 and V is TRBV3-1 (or the pseudogene TRBV3-2); D ambiguous. Germline V gene data show CDR1 as LGHDT and CDR2 as YNNKEL (reference sequence). The length of the CDR3 is 12 residues. V lost 4 bases and J 7 bases, leaving 10 bases between the germline ends. CDR3 in amino acids: CASSPGRGEAFF. In nucleotides, the CDR3 is TGTGCCAGCAGCCCTGGACGAGGTGAAGCTTTCTTT.

The gene calls are TRBV19 and TRBJ1-5, with TRBD1 matching 8 bases. This CDR3 contains 18 residues. Germline loops: CDR1 LNHDA, CDR2 SQIVND (reference sequence). With V trimmed by 5 bases and J by 0 bases, 12 bases remained unmatched. The CDR3 nucleotides are TGTGCCAGTAGTCCCCGGACAGGGCATTATTATAGCAATCAGCCCCAGCATTTT. As protein: CASSPRTGHYYSNQPQHF.

V is TRBV6-5 and J is TRBJ1-5; unclear D gene. This CDR3 spans 15 amino acids. The V end was cut by 7 bases, the J end by 1 base, with 14 bases between. Germline V gene lookup returns CDR1 MNHEY and CDR2 SVGAGI. The CDR3 sequence: CASTPSPGSNQPQHF. The CDR3 region has the DNA TGTGCCAGCACCCCTTCTCCGGGGAGCAATCAGCCCCAGCATTTT.